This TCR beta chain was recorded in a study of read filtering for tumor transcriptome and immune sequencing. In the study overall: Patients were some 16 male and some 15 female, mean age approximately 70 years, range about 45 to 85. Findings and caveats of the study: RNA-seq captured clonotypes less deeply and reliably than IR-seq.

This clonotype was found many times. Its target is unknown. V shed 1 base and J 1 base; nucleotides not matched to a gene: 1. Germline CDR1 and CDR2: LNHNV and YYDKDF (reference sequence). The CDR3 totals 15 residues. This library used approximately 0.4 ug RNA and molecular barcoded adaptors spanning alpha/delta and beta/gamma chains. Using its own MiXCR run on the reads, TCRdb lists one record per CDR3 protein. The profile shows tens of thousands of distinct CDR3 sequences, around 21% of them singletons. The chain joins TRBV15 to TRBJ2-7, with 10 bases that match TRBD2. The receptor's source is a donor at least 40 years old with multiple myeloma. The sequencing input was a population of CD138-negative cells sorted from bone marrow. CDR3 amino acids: CATSRGAGGSYEQYF. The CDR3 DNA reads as TGTGCCACCAGCAGAGGAGCGGGAGGGTCCTACGAGCAGTACTTC. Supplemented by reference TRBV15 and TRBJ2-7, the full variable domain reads DAMVIQNPRYQVTQFGKPVTLSCSQTLNHNVMYWYQQKSSQAPKLLFHYYDKDFNNEADTPDNFQSRRPNTSFCFLDIRSPGLGDTAMYLCATSRGAGGSYEQYFGPGTRLTVT.